This TCR beta chain was documented in a study of T cell responses to AZD1222 COVID-19 vaccine. Comment on this clone: The antigen remains undetermined.

Assay used: immunoSEQ multiplex PCR; TCRdb lists only in-frame clones, some missing. This table has about 200,000 clones, 93% appearing once. Findings of the study overall: Vaccine-associated CD4 TCRs ranged over spike, dominating at 160-218 and 743-854.

The sequence derives from an adult in good health. The sequencing used peripheral blood, collected on day 0 of MenACWY control vaccination.

The CDR3 DNA is TGTGCCAGCAGTTACGGCCGACGGTACCTTGGCTACACCTTC. This codes for CASSYGRRYLGYTF. The genes are TRBV6-5 and TRBJ1-2; D not resolved. The CDR3 totals 14 residues. Germline assignment: CDR1 MNHEY and CDR2 SVGAGI. With 2 bases removed from V and 7 bases from J, the gap between germline ends came to 14 bases.